A selection of T cell receptor beta chains follows, all from one sample in a study of control samples from healthy donors and cancer patients. Profiled with immunoSEQ multiplex PCR; TCRdb holds only in-frame clones, not every one. The sample has about 190,000 clones, approximately 92% seen once. The sequencing sample was made of blood. These receptors originate from a man aged 18 to 29 in good health. CDR3s include the opening cysteine and the closing phenylalanine or tryptophan. The order of the fields is J gene, V gene, D gene, clone size, CDR3 DNA, CDR3 protein. The D gene is left open where the match is weak. Not all rows give a size; the values are once, few, many and, for expanded clones, a class.

J gene: TRBJ1-2
V gene: TRBV24-1
D gene: TRBD1
clone size: NA
CDR3 DNA: TGTGCCACCAGTGATTCCACAGGGGACTATGGCTACACCTTC
CDR3 protein: CATSDSTGDYGYTF

J gene: TRBJ2-1
V gene: TRBV7-2
D gene: NA
clone size: NA
CDR3 DNA: TGTGCCAGCAGCTTAGGACACTTCTCCTACAATGAGCAGTTCTTC
CDR3 protein: CASSLGHFSYNEQFF

J gene: TRBJ1-4
V gene: TRBV5-1
D gene: NA
clone size: NA
CDR3 DNA: TGCGCCAGCAGCGAAGGGGTCGGAGAAAAACTGTTTTTT
CDR3 protein: CASSEGVGEKLFF

J gene: TRBJ1-1
V gene: TRBV4-2
D gene: TRBD1
clone size: NA
CDR3 DNA: TGTGCCAGCAGCCAAGCCGACAGGGGCCCGATCACTGAAGCTTTCTTT
CDR3 protein: CASSQADRGPITEAFF

J gene: TRBJ2-1
V gene: TRBV11-3
D gene: TRBD2
clone size: NA
CDR3 DNA: TGTGCCAGCAGCCCCGGCGGGGGGGCGAATGAGCAGTTCTTC
CDR3 protein: CASSPGGGANEQFF

J gene: TRBJ2-3
V gene: TRBV7-3
D gene: TRBD1
clone size: NA
CDR3 DNA: TGTGCCAGCAGCCTTAACAGGGGGTCAGATACGCAGTATTTT
CDR3 protein: CASSLNRGSDTQYF

J gene: TRBJ2-2
V gene: TRBV6-1
D gene: TRBD2
clone size: once
CDR3 DNA: TGTGCCAGCAGTGAAGAGCGGGGGGCCCTGAACGGGGAGCTGTTTTTT
CDR3 protein: CASSEERGALNGELFF

J gene: TRBJ1-5
V gene: TRBV4-1
D gene: NA
clone size: NA
CDR3 DNA: TGCGCCAGCAGCCAAGTCAGCGGAGAAGGCAATCAGCCCCAGCATTTT
CDR3 protein: CASSQVSGEGNQPQHF

J gene: TRBJ2-5
V gene: TRBV19
D gene: NA
clone size: NA
CDR3 DNA: TGTGCCAGTAGTCCGGGCGGGCGTGAGACCCAGTACTTC
CDR3 protein: CASSPGGRETQYF

J gene: TRBJ2-7
V gene: TRBV19
D gene: NA
clone size: once
CDR3 DNA: TGTGCCAGTAGTTTTGGCGGGGACTACGAGCAGTACTTC
CDR3 protein: CASSFGGDYEQYF

J gene: TRBJ1-4
V gene: TRBV5-1
D gene: NA
clone size: NA
CDR3 DNA: TGCGCCAGCAGCTTGGGACCCCTGGGGAAAGAAAAACTGTTTTTT
CDR3 protein: CASSLGPLGKEKLFF

J gene: TRBJ1-2
V gene: TRBV2
D gene: NA
clone size: NA
CDR3 DNA: TGTGCCAGCAGAGAGAGAAACTATGGCTACACCTTC
CDR3 protein: CASRERNYGYTF

J gene: TRBJ1-5
V gene: TRBV6-1
D gene: NA
clone size: once
CDR3 DNA: TGTGCCAGCAGTGAAGTGGAGGGGGGGGGACAGCCCCAGCATTTT
CDR3 protein: CASSEVEGGGQPQHF

J gene: TRBJ1-2
V gene: TRBV12-5
D gene: NA
clone size: NA
CDR3 DNA: TGTGCTAGTGAAGGCGGGGCAGGACCCTATGGCTACACCTTC
CDR3 protein: CASEGGAGPYGYTF

J gene: TRBJ1-1
V gene: TRBV2
D gene: NA
clone size: NA
CDR3 DNA: TGTGCCAGCAGATTACGGGGGGGGGACACTGAAGCTTTCTTT
CDR3 protein: CASRLRGGDTEAFF

J gene: TRBJ2-2
V gene: TRBV19
D gene: TRBD2
clone size: NA
CDR3 DNA: TGTGCCAGTAGTATAAAAGGACTAGCGGGGGGGCCGTTAACCGGGGAGCTGTTTTTT
CDR3 protein: CASSIKGLAGGPLTGELFF

J gene: TRBJ1-4
V gene: TRBV10-2
D gene: NA
clone size: NA
CDR3 DNA: TGCGCCAGCAGGGATTCGGGAACGGGAAATGAAAAACTGTTTTTT
CDR3 protein: CASRDSGTGNEKLFF

J gene: TRBJ2-4
V gene: TRBV6-5
D gene: NA
clone size: NA
CDR3 DNA: TGTGCCAGCAGAACCCAGGAGAACAAAAACATTCAGTACTTC
CDR3 protein: CASRTQENKNIQYF

J gene: TRBJ2-7
V gene: TRBV4-1
D gene: NA
clone size: NA
CDR3 DNA: TGCGCCAGCAGCCAATCGGACGGGCTTGGGGAGCAGTACTTC
CDR3 protein: CASSQSDGLGEQYF

J gene: TRBJ1-1
V gene: TRBV5-1
D gene: NA
clone size: NA
CDR3 DNA: TGCGCCAGCAGCTTGGAGGGTTTCAACACTGAAGCTTTCTTT
CDR3 protein: CASSLEGFNTEAFF

J gene: TRBJ1-2
V gene: TRBV5-1
D gene: NA
clone size: NA
CDR3 DNA: TGCGCCAGCAGCTCGGGAGGGGGTTTGATGTTTGGCTACACCTTC
CDR3 protein: CASSSGGGLMFGYTF

J gene: TRBJ1-6
V gene: TRBV7-3
D gene: TRBD1
clone size: NA
CDR3 DNA: TGTGCCAGCAGCTCCTCGGTCCCGGGACAGGGGAGGAGCTCACCCCTCCACTTT
CDR3 protein: CASSSSVPGQGRSSPLHF